This TCR beta chain was observed in a study of shared clonotypes between healthy human individuals. Libraries were prepared by immunoSEQ multiplex PCR; TCRdb keeps only in-frame clonotypes and omits some of them. This sample has about 470,000 clones; roughly 77% occur once, and the top ten carry 13%. The study drew all its donors from Caucasian adults living in Nashville, Tennessee. This CDR3 contains 13 residues. Germline V gene sequence: CDR1 SGHTS, CDR2 YDEGEE. Trimming cost V 3 bases and J 8 bases, with 12 bases left between them. The sequenced sample was PBMCs. The receptor's source is a woman aged 40-49 years in good health. Some clones in this sample may be carry-over from other donors' samples. This sequence joins TRBV5-8 and TRBJ2-4; D is unclear. The CDR3 nucleotides read TGTGCCAGCAGCTCCTGGACGATGGACATTCAGTACTTC. It codes for CASSSWTMDIQYF.